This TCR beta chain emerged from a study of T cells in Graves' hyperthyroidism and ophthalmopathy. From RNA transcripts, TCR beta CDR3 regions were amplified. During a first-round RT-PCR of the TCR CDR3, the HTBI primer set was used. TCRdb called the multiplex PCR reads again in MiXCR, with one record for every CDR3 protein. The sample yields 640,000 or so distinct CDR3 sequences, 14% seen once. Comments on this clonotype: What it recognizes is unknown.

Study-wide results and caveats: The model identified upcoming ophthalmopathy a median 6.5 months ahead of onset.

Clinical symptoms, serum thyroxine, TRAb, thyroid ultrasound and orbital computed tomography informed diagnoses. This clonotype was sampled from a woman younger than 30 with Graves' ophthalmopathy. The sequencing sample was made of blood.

The CDR3 sequence is CASSLKERLVPPNYGYTF. The CDR3 DNA follows: TGTGCCAGCAGCTTAAAAGAGAGGCTGGTTCCCCCTAACTATGGCTACACCTTC. The chain recombines TRBV7-8 with TRBJ1-2; D gene unclear. The CDR3 covers 18 residues. In germline, CDR1 is SGHVS, CDR2 FQNEAQ. Trimming pared 2 bases from V and 0 bases from J, leaving 19 bases between.